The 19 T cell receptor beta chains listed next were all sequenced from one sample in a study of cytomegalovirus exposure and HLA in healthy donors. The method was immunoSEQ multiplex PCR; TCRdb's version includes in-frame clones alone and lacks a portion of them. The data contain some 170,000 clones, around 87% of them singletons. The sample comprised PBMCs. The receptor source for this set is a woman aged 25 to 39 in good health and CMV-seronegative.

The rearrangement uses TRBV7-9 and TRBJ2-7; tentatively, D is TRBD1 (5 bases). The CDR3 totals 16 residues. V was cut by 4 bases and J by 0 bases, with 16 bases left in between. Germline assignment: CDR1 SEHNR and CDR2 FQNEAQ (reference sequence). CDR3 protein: CASSSTLTASSYEQYF. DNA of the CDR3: TGTGCCAGCAGCTCTACTCTGACAGCAAGCTCCTACGAGCAGTACTTC.

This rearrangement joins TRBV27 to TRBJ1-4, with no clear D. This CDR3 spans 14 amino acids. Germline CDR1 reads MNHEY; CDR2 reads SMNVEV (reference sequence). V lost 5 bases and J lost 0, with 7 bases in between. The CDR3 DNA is TGTGCCAGCAGTGCCAGGACAACTAATGAAAAACTGTTTTTT. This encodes CASSARTTNEKLFF.

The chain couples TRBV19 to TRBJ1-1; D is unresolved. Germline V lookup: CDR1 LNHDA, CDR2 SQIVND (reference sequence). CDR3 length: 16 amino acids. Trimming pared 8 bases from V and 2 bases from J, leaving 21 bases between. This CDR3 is CASRPARFAGNTEAFF. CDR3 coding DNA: TGTGCCAGTCGTCCGGCCCGCTTCGCGGGAAACACTGAAGCTTTCTTT.

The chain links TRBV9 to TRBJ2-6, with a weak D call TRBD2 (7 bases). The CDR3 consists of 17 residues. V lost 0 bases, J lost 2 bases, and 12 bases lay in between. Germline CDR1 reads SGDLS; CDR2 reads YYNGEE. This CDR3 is CASSVGRGAAGANVLTF. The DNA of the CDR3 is TGTGCCAGCAGCGTAGGTCGGGGGGCGGCTGGGGCCAACGTCCTGACTTTC.

The DNA of the CDR3 is TGTGCCAGTACCCCCCCAATGGGGCCCGGTTATAGCAATCAGCCCCAGCATTTT. This codes for CASTPPMGPGYSNQPQHF. This chain joins TRBV19 and TRBJ1-5; tentative D call: TRBD1 (5 bases). Germline CDR1 is LNHDA and CDR2 is SQIVND (reference sequence). V was shortened by 7 bases and J by 0 bases, with 22 bases between the two germline ends. The length of the CDR3 is 18 residues.

DNA of the CDR3: TGTGCCAGCAAGGTGCGGGTATCTGAGACCCAGTACTTC. It specifies CASKVRVSETQYF. This chain connects TRBV6-5 to TRBJ2-5; a possible D gene is TRBD2 (5 bases). The CDR3 runs 13 residues. Germline V gene data show CDR1 as MNHEY and CDR2 as SVGAGI. Trimming removed 7 bases at V and 5 bases at J, with 14 bases between.

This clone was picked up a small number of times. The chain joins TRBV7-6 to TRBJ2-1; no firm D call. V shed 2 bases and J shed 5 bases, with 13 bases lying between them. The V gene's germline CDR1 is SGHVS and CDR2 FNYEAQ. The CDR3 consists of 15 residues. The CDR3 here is CASSLYSGEDNEQFF. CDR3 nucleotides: TGTGCCAGCAGCTTATACTCCGGTGAGGACAATGAGCAGTTCTTC.

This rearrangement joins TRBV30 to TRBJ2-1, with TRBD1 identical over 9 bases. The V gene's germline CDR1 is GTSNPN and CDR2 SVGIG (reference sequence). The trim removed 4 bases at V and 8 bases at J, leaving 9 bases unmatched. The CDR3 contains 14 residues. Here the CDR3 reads CAWKRDRVSDEQFF. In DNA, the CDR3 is TGTGCCTGGAAACGGGACAGGGTAAGTGATGAGCAGTTCTTC.

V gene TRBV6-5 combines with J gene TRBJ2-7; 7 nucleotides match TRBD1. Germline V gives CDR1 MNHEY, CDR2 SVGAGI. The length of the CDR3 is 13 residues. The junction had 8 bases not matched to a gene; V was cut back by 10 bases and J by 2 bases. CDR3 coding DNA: TGTGCCACCAGAGGACAGGTTACCTACGAGCAGTACTTC. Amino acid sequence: CATRGQVTYEQYF.

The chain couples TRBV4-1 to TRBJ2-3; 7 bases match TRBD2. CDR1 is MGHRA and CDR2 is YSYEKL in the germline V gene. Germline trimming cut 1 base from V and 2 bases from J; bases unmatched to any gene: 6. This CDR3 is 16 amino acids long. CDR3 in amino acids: CASSQVGSGYTDTQYF. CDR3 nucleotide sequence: TGCGCCAGCAGCCAAGTGGGTAGCGGGTACACAGATACGCAGTATTTT.

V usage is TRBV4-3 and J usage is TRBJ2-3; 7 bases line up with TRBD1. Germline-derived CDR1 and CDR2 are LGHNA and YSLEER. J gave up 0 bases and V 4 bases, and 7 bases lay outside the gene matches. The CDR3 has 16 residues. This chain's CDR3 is CASSRGWTGSTDTQYF. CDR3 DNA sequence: TGCGCCAGCAGCCGAGGTTGGACAGGCAGCACAGATACGCAGTATTTT.

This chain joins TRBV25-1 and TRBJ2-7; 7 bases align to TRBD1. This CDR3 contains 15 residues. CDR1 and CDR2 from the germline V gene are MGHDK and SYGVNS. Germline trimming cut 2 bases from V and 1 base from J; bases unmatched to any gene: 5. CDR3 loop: CASSEGQGVSYEQYF. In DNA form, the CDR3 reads TGTGCCAGCAGTGAAGGTCAGGGGGTTTCCTACGAGCAGTACTTC.

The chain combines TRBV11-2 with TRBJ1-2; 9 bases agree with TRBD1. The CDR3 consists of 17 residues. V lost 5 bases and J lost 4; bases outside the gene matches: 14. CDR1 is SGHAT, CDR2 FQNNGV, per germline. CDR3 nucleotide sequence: TGTGCCAGCAGCGATTGGGTCGAGACAGGGGGAAGCTATGGCTACACCTTC. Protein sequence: CASSDWVETGGSYGYTF.

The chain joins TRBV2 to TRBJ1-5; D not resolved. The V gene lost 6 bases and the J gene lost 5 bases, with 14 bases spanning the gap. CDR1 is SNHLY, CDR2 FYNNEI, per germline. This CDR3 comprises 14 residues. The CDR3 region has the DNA TGTGCCAGCAGCCGACTGGACGGGGATCAGCCCCAGCATTTT. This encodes CASSRLDGDQPQHF. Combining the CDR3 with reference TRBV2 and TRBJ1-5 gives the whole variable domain EPEVTQTPSHQVTQMGQEVILRCVPISNHLYFYWYRQILGQKVEFLVSFYNNEISEKSEIFDDQFSVERPDGSNFTLKIRSTKLEDSAMYFCASSRLDGDQPQHFGDGTRLSIL.

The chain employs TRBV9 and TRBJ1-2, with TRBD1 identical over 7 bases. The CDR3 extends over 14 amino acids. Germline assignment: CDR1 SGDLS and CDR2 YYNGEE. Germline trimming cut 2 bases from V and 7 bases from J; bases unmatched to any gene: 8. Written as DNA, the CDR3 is TGTGCCAGCAGCGTCGGACAGGCCCTTCGTGGCTACACCTTC. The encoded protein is CASSVGQALRGYTF. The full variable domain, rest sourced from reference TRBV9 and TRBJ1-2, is DSGVTQTPKHLITATGQRVTLRCSPRSGDLSVYWYQQSLDQGLQFLIQYYNGEERAKGNILERFSAQQFPDLHSELNLSSLELGDSALYFCASSVGQALRGYTFGSGTRLTVV.

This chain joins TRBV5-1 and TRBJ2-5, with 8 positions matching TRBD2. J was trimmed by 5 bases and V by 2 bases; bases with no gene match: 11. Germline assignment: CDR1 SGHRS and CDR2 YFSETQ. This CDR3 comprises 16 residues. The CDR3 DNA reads TGCGCCAGCAGCTTCCGGTCCAGCGGGGGTGGCGAGACCCAGTACTTC. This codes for CASSFRSSGGGETQYF.

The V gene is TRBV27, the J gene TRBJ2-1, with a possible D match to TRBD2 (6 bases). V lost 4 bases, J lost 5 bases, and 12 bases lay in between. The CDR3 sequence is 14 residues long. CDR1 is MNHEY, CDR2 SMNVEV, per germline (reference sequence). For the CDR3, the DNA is TGTGCCAGCAGTTGGGGACTTGCTAACAATGAGCAGTTCTTC. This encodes CASSWGLANNEQFF.

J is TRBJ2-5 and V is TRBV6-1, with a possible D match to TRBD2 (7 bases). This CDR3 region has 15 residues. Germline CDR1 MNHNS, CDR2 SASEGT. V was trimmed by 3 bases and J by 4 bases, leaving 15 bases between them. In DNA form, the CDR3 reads TGTGCCAGCAGTGACCCTTGGGGGGGCTCAGAGACCCAGTACTTC. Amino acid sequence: CASSDPWGGSETQYF.

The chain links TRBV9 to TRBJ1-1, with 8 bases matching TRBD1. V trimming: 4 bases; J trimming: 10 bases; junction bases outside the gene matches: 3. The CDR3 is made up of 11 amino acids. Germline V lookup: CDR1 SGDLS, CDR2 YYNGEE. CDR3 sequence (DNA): TGTGCCAGCAGCTCCAGGGGGCGAGCTTTCTTT. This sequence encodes CASSSRGRAFF.